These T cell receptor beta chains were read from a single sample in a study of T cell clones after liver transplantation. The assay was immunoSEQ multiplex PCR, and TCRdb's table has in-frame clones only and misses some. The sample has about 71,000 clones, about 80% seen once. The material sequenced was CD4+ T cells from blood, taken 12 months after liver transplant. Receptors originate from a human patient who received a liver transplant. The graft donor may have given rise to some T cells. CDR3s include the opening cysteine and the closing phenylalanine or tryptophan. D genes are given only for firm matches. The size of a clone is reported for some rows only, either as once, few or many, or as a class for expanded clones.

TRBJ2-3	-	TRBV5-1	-	TGCGCCAGCAGCTTGGGGCTGAGCAAGAGCACAGATACGCAGTATTTT	CASSLGLSKSTDTQYF
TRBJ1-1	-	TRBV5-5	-	TGTGCCAGCAGCCTCTGGACAGTTACAAACGAAGCTTTCTTT	CASSLWTVTNEAFF
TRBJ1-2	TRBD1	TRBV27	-	TGTGCCAGCAGTTTAAATCCAGGGGGTTTGGGAGAGTCCTATGGCTACACCTTC	CASSLNPGGLGESYGYTF
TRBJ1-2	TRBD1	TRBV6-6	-	TGTGCCAGCAGTTATTCTGACAGGGGGCAGGTCTATGGCTACACCTTC	CASSYSDRGQVYGYTF
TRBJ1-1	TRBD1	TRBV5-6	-	TGTGCCAGCAGGACCGGGACAGGGGACACTGAAGCTTTCTTT	CASRTGTGDTEAFF
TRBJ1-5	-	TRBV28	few	TGTGCCAGCAGTTTAACGGACTATAGCAATCAGCCCCAGCATTTT	CASSLTDYSNQPQHF
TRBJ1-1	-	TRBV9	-	TGTGCCAGCAGCGCGACACAACTTCACACTGAAGCTTTCTTT	CASSATQLHTEAFF
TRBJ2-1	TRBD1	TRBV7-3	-	TGTGCCAGCAGCTTTGGGACAGGGGTCGTGCAGTTCTTC	CASSFGTGVVQFF
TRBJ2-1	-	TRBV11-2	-	TGTGCCAGCAGCTTGGACCTCCAGATTGAGCAGTTCTTC	CASSLDLQIEQFF
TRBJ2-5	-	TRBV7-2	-	TGTGCCAGCAGCCCCGGGACTTACCAAGAGACCCAGTACTTC	CASSPGTYQETQYF
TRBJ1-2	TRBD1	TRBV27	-	TGTGCCAGCAGTTTAGACAGGGGGCATGGGAGTGGCTACACCTTC	CASSLDRGHGSGYTF
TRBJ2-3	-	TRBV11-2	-	TGTGCCAGCAGCTTCCGGTTAGATACGCAGTATTTT	CASSFRLDTQYF
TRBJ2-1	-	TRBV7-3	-	TGTGCCAGCAGCTTAACGGTTTGGCAGGGCAATGAGCAGTTCTTC	CASSLTVWQGNEQFF
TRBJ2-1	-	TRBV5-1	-	TGCGCCAGCAAGGTGGGAGGGGGTAGGAACAATGAGCAGTTCTTC	CASKVGGGRNNEQFF
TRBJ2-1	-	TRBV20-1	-	TGCAGTGCGGGGCGAGGCAATGAGCAGTTCTTC	CSAGRGNEQFF
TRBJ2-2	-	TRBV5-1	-	TGCGCCAGCAGCTTGGTCTCTCCCCCCGGGGAGCTGTTTTTT	CASSLVSPPGELFF
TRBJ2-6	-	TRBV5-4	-	TGTGCCAGCAGCTTGCCGGGTTCCTTCTCCAACGTCCTGACTTTC	CASSLPGSFSNVLTF
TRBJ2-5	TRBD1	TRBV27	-	TGTGCCAGCAGTCTATACCCACCCGACAGGGCTGAGACCCAGTACTTC	CASSLYPPDRAETQYF
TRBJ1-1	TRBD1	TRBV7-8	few	TGTGCCAGCAGCACTCAGACAGGGATGAACACTGAAGCTTTCTTT	CASSTQTGMNTEAFF
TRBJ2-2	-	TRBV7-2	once	TGTGCCAGCAGCGCACAGGTCCGCGGGGAGCTGTTTTTT	CASSAQVRGELFF
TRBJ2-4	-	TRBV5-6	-	TGTGCCAGCAGCTCCTTCTCCGGGACCAGCGACATTCAGTACTTC	CASSSFSGTSDIQYF
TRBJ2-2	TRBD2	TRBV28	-	TGTGCCAGCCGTTTACTAGCGGGCGGGGAGCTGTTTTTT	CASRLLAGGELFF
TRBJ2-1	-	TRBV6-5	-	TGTGCCAGCAGTTACTCGGCAGGCGAGTACAATGAGCAGTTCTTC	CASSYSAGEYNEQFF
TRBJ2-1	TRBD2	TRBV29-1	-	TGCAGCGTTCCTCCTCAAGCGGGAAGGGTCTACAATGAGCAGTTCTTC	CSVPPQAGRVYNEQFF
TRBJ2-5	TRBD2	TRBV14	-	TGTGCCAGCAGCCAAAACGAGAGTTGGGCTAGCGGGCCTCGGAGAGAGACCCAGTACTTC	CASSQNESWASGPRRETQYF
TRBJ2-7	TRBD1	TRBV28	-	TGTGCCAGCAGTTTCATTATGGATGGGACAGGCCTACTGAGCTCCTACGAGCAGTACTTC	CASSFIMDGTGLLSSYEQYF
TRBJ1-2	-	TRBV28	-	TGTGCCAGCAGAGGGGACCCGGCCTATGGCTACACCTTC	CASRGDPAYGYTF
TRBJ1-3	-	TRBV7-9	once	TGTGCCAGCAGCGCCCTGGGGTCTGGAAACACCATATATTTT	CASSALGSGNTIYF
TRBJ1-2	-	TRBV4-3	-	TGCGCCAGCAGCCAAGCCGGGGGAGGCACGAACTATGGCTACACCTTC	CASSQAGGGTNYGYTF
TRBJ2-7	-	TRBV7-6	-	TGTGCCAGCAGCTTAGAACCGAGTGGGACCGAGGGCTTCGAGCAGTACTTC	CASSLEPSGTEGFEQYF